The present TCR beta chain was sequenced within a study of spatial heterogeneity in lung cancer. This clonotype occurred many times. TCR cDNA molecules each carried a unique molecular identifier. MiXCR was run by TCRdb on the 5' RACE reads, yielding one entry per CDR3 protein. The table has approximately 52,000 distinct CDR3 sequences, roughly 5.2% seen once; the top ten hold roughly 11%. The time point is: sample taken at primary tumor resection. Sequencing was performed on whole RNA extracted from tumor and nontumor lung tissue, or from frozen PBMC, and the material was left unsorted. The ends lost 3 bases at V and 5 bases at J; junction bases unmatched: 7. The CDR3 is 15 residues long. Germline V lookup: CDR1 DFQATT, CDR2 SNEGSKA (reference sequence).

The TCR comes from a male donor with early-stage non-small cell lung cancer. The V gene is TRBV20-1, the J gene TRBJ2-1, with TRBD2 matching over 10 bases. This specimen consisted of PBMCs, obtained at surgery. The CDR3 sequence: CSARFSGRNNNEQFF. CDR3 DNA: TGCAGTGCTAGGTTTAGCGGGAGGAACAACAATGAGCAGTTCTTC.